This paragraph covers one T cell receptor (beta chain) sequence. Its cognate antigen is unknown. The entry originates in a study of PD-1 blockade in classical Hodgkin lymphoma. The study's findings and limits: TCR diversity at baseline was reported to be reduced in newly diagnosed patients relative to healthy donors. With CD4+ cells, TCR diversity rose significantly by C4D1, but not with CD8+ cells.

Sequenced by immunoSEQ multiplex PCR; TCRdb stores in-frame clones only, minus some. The sample has about 21,000 clones; approximately 89% are singletons. Time point given: cycle 4 day 1 (C4D1), after less than 7 weeks of nivolumab. Relapse after autologous stem cell transplantation occurred in every patient, and brentuximab vedotin exposure varied. Germline values: CDR1 LNHDA, CDR2 SQIVND (reference sequence). The length of the CDR3 is 16 residues. V lost 2 bases and J 3 bases, leaving 14 bases between the germline ends. The sequence derives from a human donor with classical Hodgkin lymphoma. The chain uses TRBV19 and TRBJ1-5; D unclear. The sequenced sample was peripheral blood mononuclear cells (PBMCs), obtained before the fourth cycle of nivolumab. CDR3 sequence (DNA): TGTGCCAGTAGTATATCGGGTGACCGGCTCAATCAGCCCCAGCATTTT. It encodes CASSISGDRLNQPQHF.